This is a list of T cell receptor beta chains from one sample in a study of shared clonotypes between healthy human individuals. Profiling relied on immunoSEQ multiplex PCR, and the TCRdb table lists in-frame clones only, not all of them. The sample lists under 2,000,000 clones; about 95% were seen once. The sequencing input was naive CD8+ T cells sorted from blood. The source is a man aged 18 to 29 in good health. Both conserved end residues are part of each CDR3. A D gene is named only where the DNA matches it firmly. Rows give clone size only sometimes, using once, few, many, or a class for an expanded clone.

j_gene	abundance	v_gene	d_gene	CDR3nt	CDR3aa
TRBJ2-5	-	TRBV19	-	TGTGCCAGTAGTACGGACCTCGAACAAGAGACCCAGTACTTC	CASSTDLEQETQYF
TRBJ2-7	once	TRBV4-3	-	TGCGCCAGCAGTACTAGCTTTGAGCAGTACTTC	CASSTSFEQYF
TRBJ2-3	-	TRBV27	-	TGTGCCAGCAGTTTATCAGACTGGGGAACAGATACGCAGTATTTT	CASSLSDWGTDTQYF
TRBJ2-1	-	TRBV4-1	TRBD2	TGCGCCAGCAGCCAATGGAGCGGGGGCGGTGAGCAGTTCTTC	CASSQWSGGGEQFF
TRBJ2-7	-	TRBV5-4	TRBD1	TGTGCCAGCAGCCCTGGACAGGACCACGAGCAGTACTTC	CASSPGQDHEQYF
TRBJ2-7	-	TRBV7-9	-	TGTGCCAGCAGCCCACCGACTCCCACCTACGAGCAGTACTTC	CASSPPTPTYEQYF
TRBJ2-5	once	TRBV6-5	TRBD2	TGTGCCAGCAGTCAACGGGGGGGACTACAAGAGACCCAGTACTTC	CASSQRGGLQETQYF
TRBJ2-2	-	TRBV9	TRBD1	TGTGCCAGCAGCCCTGGGACAGGGGGTGTTCGCAGGGAGCTGTTTTTT	CASSPGTGGVRRELFF
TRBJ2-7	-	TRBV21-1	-	TGTGCCAGCAGCAAAAGGTACGGGACAGAAGCCGAGCAGTACTTC	CASSKRYGTEAEQYF
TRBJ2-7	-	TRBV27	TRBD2	TGTGCCAGCAGTCAAATAGCGGGAGGGCCGGGAGAGCAGTACTTC	CASSQIAGGPGEQYF
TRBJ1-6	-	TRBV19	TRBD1	TGTGCCACCACTCTCTCGGGGACAGGGAATTCACCCCTCCACTTT	CATTLSGTGNSPLHF
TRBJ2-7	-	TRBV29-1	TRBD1	TGCAGTGTCACGACAGGGACGACCTACGAGCAGTACTTC	CSVTTGTTYEQYF
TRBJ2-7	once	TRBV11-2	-	TGTGCCAGCAGTTTTAAGGGGTTGGACGAGCAGTACTTC	CASSFKGLDEQYF
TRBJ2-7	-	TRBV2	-	TGTGCCAGCAGTGATACAGGCCTATCCTACGAGCAGTACTTC	CASSDTGLSYEQYF
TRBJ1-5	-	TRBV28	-	TGTGCCAGCAGTTTGGTCAGCAATCAGCCCCAGCATTTT	CASSLVSNQPQHF
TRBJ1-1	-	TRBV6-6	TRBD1	TGTGCCAGCAGTGAGACAGGGACTGAAGCTTTCTTT	CASSETGTEAFF
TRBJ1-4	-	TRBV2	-	TGTGCCAGCAGTGAACTGGCAGCTCCCTCAAATGAAAAACTGTTTTTT	CASSELAAPSNEKLFF
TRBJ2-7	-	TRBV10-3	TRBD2	TGTGCCATCAGTGAGCCCTCGACTAGCCGCACCTACGAGCAGTACTTC	CAISEPSTSRTYEQYF
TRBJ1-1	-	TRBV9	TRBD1	TGTGCCAGCAGTGAGACAGGGGCCACTGAAGCTTTCTTT	CASSETGATEAFF
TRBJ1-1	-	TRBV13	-	TGTGCCAGCAGCGAGGGGTCCCAGGGGAGTAACACTGAAGCTTTCTTT	CASSEGSQGSNTEAFF
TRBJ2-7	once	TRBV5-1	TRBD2	TGCGCCAGCAGCTTGGCCCCGACTAGCGGGGGACTCTCCTACGAGCAGTACTTC	CASSLAPTSGGLSYEQYF
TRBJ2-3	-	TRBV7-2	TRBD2	TGTGCCAGCAGCTTCCCTGCGGGAGGGCTTGGAGATACGCAGTATTTT	CASSFPAGGLGDTQYF